This T cell receptor beta chain is from a study of blood T cell repertoires in COVID-19. Cohorts were determined from participant-reported clinical history. Cohort 3 donors were reported recovered after two negative PCRs, clearance, or symptom resolution. Germline V gene data show CDR1 as MNHEY and CDR2 as SVGAGI. With 6 bases removed from V and 8 bases from J, the gap between germline ends came to 16 bases. The CDR3 has 14 amino acids. In the original processing: Estimation of nucleated cell counts was performed using reference gene primer amplification. Only in-frame clones appear in the TCRdb table, and some are missing; sequencing was by immunoSEQ multiplex PCR. V and J calls and clone size come straight from that table; D and trimming were deduced from the DNA. The sample has hundreds of thousands of clones, less than 90% seen once; the top ten hold 3%.

This TCR came from a woman aged 50 to 65 who had recovered from COVID-19. The sequenced sample consisted of PBMCs or T cells enriched from blood (not recorded which). This chain joins TRBV6-5 and TRBJ1-4; D gene ambiguous. CDR3 in DNA: TGTGCCAGCAGCCGACAAGAAAACAGCGAAAAACTGTTTTTT. This sequence encodes CASSRQENSEKLFF.